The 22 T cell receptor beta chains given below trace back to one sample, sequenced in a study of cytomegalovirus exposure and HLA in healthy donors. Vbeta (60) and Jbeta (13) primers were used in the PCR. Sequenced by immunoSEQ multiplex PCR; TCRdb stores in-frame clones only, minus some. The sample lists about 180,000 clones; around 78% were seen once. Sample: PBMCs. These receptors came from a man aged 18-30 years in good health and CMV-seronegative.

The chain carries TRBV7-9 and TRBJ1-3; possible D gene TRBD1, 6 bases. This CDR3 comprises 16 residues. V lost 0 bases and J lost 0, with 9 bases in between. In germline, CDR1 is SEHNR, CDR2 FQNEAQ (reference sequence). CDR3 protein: CASSLAQGLSGNTIYF. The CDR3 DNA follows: TGTGCCAGCAGCTTAGCCCAGGGGCTCTCTGGAAACACCATATATTTT.

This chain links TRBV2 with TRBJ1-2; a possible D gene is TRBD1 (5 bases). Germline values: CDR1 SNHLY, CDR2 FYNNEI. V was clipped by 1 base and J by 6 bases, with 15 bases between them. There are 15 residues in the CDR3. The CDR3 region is CASSEVSGRGDGYTF. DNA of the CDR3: TGTGCCAGCAGTGAAGTGTCCGGGAGGGGTGATGGCTACACCTTC.

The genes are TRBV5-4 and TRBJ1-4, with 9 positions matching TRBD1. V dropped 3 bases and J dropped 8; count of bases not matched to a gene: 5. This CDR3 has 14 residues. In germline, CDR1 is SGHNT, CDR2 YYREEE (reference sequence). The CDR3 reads CASSSWDREEKLFF. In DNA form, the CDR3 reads TGTGCCAGCAGCTCATGGGACAGGGAGGAAAAACTGTTTTTT. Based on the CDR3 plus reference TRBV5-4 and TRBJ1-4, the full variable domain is ETGVTQSPTHLIKTRGQQVTLRCSSQSGHNTVSWYQQALGQGPQFIFQYYREEENGRGNFPPRFSGLQFPNYSSELNVNALELDDSALYLCASSSWDREEKLFFGSGTQLSVL.

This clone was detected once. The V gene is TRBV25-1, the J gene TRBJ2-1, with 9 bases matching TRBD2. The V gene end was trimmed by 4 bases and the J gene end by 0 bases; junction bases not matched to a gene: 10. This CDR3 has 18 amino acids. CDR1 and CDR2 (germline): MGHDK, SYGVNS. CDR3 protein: CASSGPTSGLFSYNEQFF. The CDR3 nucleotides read TGTGCCAGCAGTGGCCCGACTAGCGGCCTGTTCTCCTACAATGAGCAGTTCTTC. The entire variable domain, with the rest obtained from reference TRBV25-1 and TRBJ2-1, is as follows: EADIYQTPRYLVIGTGKKITLECSQTMGHDKMYWYQQDPGMELHLIHYSYGVNSTEKGDLSSESTVSRIRTEHFPLTLESARPSHTSQYLCASSGPTSGLFSYNEQFFGPGTRLTVL.

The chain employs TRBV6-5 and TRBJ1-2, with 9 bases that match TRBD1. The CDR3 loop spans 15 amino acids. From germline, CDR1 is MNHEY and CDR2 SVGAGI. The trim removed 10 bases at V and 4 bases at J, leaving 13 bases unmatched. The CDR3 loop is CATEPYRGLGYGYTF. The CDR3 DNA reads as TGTGCCACCGAACCATACAGGGGGCTAGGCTATGGCTACACCTTC.

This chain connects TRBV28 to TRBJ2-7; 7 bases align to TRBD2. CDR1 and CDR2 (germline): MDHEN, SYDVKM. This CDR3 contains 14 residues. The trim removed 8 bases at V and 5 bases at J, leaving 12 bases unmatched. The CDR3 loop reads CASSLWGGSHEQYF. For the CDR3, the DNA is TGTGCCAGCTCCCTTTGGGGCGGGAGCCACGAGCAGTACTTC. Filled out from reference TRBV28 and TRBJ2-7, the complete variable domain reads DVKVTQSSRYLVKRTGEKVFLECVQDMDHENMFWYRQDPGLGLRLIYFSYDVKMKEKGDIPEGYSVSREKKERFSLILESASTNQTSMYLCASSLWGGSHEQYFGPGTRLTVT.

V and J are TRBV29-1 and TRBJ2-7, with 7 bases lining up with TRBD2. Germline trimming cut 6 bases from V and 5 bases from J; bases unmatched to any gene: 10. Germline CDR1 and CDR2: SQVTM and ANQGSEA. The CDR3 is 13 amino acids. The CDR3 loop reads CSVSGTTFHEQYF. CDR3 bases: TGCAGCGTGTCCGGGACTACTTTCCACGAGCAGTACTTC.

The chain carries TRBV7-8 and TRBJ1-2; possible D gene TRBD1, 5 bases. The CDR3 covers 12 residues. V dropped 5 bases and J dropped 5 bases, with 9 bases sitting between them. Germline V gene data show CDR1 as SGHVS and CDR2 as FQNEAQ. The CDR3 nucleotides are TGTGCCAGCAGCCGCGACAGTTATGGCTACACCTTC. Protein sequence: CASSRDSYGYTF. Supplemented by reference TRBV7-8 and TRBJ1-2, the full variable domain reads GAGVSQSPRYKVAKRGQDVALRCDPISGHVSLFWYQQALGQGPEFLTYFQNEAQLDKSGLPSDRFFAERPEGSVSTLKIQRTQQEDSAVYLCASSRDSYGYTFGSGTRLTVV.

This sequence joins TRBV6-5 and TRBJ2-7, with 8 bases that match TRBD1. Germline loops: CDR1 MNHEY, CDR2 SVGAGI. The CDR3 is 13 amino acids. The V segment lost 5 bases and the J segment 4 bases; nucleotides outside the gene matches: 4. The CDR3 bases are TGTGCCAGCAGTCAGGGACAGGCTTACGAGCAGTACTTC. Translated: CASSQGQAYEQYF.

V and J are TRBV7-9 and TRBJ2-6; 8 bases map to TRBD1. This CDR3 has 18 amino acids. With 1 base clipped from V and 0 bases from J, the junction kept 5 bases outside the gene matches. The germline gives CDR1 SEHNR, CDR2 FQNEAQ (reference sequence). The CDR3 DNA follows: TGTGCCAGCAGCTTAGGGACAGGGAATCCCTCTGGGGCCAACGTCCTGACTTTC. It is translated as CASSLGTGNPSGANVLTF. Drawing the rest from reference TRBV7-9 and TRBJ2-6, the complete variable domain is DTGVSQNPRHKITKRGQNVTFRCDPISEHNRLYWYRQTLGQGPEFLTYFQNEAQLEKSRLLSDRFSAERPKGSFSTLEIQRTEQGDSAMYLCASSLGTGNPSGANVLTFGAGSRLTVL.

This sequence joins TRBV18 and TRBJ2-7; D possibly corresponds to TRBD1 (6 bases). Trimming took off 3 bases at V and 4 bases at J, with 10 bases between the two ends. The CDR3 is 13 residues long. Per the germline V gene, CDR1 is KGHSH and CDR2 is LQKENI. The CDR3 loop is CASSPPGVYEQYF. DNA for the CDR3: TGTGCCAGCTCACCCCCAGGGGTTTACGAGCAGTACTTC.

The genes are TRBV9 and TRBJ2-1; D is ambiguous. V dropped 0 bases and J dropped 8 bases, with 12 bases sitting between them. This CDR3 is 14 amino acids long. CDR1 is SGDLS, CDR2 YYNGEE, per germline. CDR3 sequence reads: CASSVATRGYEQFF. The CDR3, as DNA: TGTGCCAGCAGCGTAGCTACGAGAGGCTATGAGCAGTTCTTC.

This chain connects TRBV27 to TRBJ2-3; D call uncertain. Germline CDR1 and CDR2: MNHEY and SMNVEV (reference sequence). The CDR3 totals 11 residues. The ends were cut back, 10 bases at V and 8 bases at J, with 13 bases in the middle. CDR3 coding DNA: TGTGCCACCTCTTTAGGAGCTACGCAGTATTTT. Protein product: CATSLGATQYF.

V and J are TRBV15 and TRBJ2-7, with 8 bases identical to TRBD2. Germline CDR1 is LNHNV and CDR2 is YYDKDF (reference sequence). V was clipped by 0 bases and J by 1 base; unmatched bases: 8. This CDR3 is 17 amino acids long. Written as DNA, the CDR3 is TGTGCCACCAGCAGAGATGCGGGGGGAACAGCATCCTACGAGCAGTACTTC. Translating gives CATSRDAGGTASYEQYF.

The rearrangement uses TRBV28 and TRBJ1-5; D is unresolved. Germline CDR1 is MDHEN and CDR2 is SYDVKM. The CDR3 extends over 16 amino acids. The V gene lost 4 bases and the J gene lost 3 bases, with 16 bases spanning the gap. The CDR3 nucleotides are TGTGCCAGCAGTTCAACCCTTGGGCAGCACAATCAGCCCCAGCATTTT. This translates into CASSSTLGQHNQPQHF. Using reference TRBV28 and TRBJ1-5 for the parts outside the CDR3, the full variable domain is DVKVTQSSRYLVKRTGEKVFLECVQDMDHENMFWYRQDPGLGLRLIYFSYDVKMKEKGDIPEGYSVSREKKERFSLILESASTNQTSMYLCASSSTLGQHNQPQHFGDGTRLSIL.

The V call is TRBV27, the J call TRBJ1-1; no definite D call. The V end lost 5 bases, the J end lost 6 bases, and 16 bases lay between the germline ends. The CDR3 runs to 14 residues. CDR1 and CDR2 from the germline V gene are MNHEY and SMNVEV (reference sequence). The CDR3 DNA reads TGTGCCAGCAGTCCGTCCATGTCTACGGCTGAAGCTTTCTTT. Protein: CASSPSMSTAEAFF.

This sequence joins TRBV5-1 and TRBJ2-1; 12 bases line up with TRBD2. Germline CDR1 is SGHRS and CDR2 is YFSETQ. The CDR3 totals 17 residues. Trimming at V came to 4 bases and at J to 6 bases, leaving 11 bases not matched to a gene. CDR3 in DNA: TGCGCCAGCAGCCTTAGGACTAGCGGGGCAGGGATCAATGAGCAGTTCTTC. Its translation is CASSLRTSGAGINEQFF.

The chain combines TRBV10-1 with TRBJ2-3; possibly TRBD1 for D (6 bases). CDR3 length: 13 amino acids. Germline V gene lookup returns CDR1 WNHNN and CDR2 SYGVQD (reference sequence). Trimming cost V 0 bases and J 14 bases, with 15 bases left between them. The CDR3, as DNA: TGCGCCAGCAGTGAGTCGGGTTCGGGACACGGGTATTTT. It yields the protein CASSESGSGHGYF.

CDR3 sequence: CASGLWQGGTTEAFF. The CDR3 coding sequence is TGTGCTAGTGGTTTGTGGCAGGGAGGGACCACTGAAGCTTTCTTT. This chain links TRBV12-5 with TRBJ1-1; D is possibly TRBD1 (5 bases). The CDR3 has 15 residues. The germline CDR1 and CDR2 sequences are LGHNT and FRNRAP. Between the trimmed V and J ends, which lost 2 bases and 4 bases, there was a span of 14 bases. Combining the CDR3 with reference TRBV12-5 and TRBJ1-1 gives the whole variable domain DARVTQTPRHKVTEMGQEVTMRCQPILGHNTVFWYRQTMMQGLELLAYFRNRAPLDDSGMPKDRFSAEMPDATLATLKIQPSEPRDSAVYFCASGLWQGGTTEAFFGQGTRLTVV.

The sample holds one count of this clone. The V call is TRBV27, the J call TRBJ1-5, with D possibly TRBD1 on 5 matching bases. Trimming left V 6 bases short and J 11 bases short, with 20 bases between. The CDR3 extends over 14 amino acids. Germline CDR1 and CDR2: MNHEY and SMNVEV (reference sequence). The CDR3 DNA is TGTGCCAGCAGGACCGGGACCCGAGCGGGGGCCCAGCATTTT. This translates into CASRTGTRAGAQHF.

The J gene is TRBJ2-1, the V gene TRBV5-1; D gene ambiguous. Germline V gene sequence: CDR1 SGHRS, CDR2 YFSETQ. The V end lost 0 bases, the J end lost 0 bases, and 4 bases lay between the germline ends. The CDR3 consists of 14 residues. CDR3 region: CASSLDSSYNEQFF. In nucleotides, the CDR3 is TGCGCCAGCAGCTTGGACAGCTCCTACAATGAGCAGTTCTTC.

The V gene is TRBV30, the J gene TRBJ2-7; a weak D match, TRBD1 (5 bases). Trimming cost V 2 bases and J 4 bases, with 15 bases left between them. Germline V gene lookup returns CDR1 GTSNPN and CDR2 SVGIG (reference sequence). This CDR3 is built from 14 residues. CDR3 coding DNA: TGTGCCTGGAGTCTTACAGGTATTCGTTACGAGCAGTACTTC. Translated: CAWSLTGIRYEQYF.